A selection of T cell receptor beta chains follows, all from one sample in a study of shared clonotypes between healthy human individuals. TCRdb's table, derived via immunoSEQ multiplex PCR, lists solely in-frame clones and lacks some. The sample has a few million clones; about 92% are singletons. Sequencing used naive CD4+ T cells from PBMCs. The source of these receptors is a young man in good health. Some clones in this sample may be carry-over from other donors' samples. Both conserved end residues are part of each CDR3. The D gene is left open where the match is weak. Expanded clones are given a class, and other clones once, few, many or no size at all.

>14|.|.|TRBV11-3|TRBJ2-7
TGTGCCAGCAGCTTAGATCGTGGAGGGGTTGAGCAGTACTTC
CASSLDRGGVEQYF
>14|.|.|TRBV9|TRBJ2-3
TGTGCCAGCAGTACAGGGTTTTCCACAGATACGCAGTATTTT
CASSTGFSTDTQYF
>13|.|.|TRBV6-1|TRBJ2-5
TGTGCCAGCAGTGGACAGCCCCAAGAGACCCAGTACTTC
CASSGQPQETQYF
>14|.|.|TRBV6-5|TRBJ2-5
TGTGCCAGCATGTCGTTCGGGGGGCACGAGACCCAGTACTTC
CASMSFGGHETQYF
>17|.|TRBD1|TRBV4-1|TRBJ1-3
TGCGCCAGCAGCCAAAGGAGACAGGGCGGTCGTGGAAACACCATATATTTT
CASSQRRQGGRGNTIYF
>11|.|.|TRBV20-1|TRBJ2-3
TGCAGTGCTAGAAAATCAAGTACGCAGTATTTT
CSARKSSTQYF
>14|.|.|TRBV19|TRBJ2-1
TGTGCCAGTAGTGAGGGGGGCGGCCACAATGAGCAGTTCTTC
CASSEGGGHNEQFF
>18|.|.|TRBV5-1|TRBJ2-1
TGCGCCAGCAGCCCGCGGACCCGGACCTCCGCGTCATACGATGAGCAGTTCTTC
CASSPRTRTSASYDEQFF
>11|.|.|TRBV20-1|TRBJ2-1
TGCAGTGCTAGCGGGGTCAATGAGCAGTTCTTC
CSASGVNEQFF
>11|.|.|TRBV25-1|TRBJ2-1
TGTGCCAGCCTCACGTACAATGAGCAGTTCTTC
CASLTYNEQFF
>13|.|.|TRBV19|TRBJ2-1
TGTGCCAGTAGTATCGGGGCGAACAATGAGCAGTTCTTC
CASSIGANNEQFF
>15|.|TRBD1|TRBV6-6|TRBJ2-2
TGTGCCAGCAGCAAAACAGGGGGCAACACCGGGGAGCTGTTTTTT
CASSKTGGNTGELFF
>14|once|TRBD1|TRBV5-6|TRBJ2-5
TGTGCCAGCAGCCCGCAGGGGGCGTCAGAGACCCAGTACTTC
CASSPQGASETQYF
>13|.|.|TRBV29-1|TRBJ2-3
TGCAGCGGGGGCGTCTCCGGGGCAGATACGCAGTATTTT
CSGGVSGADTQYF
>15|.|TRBD1|TRBV12-5|TRBJ2-5
TGTGCTAGTGGCGAGGGACAGGGTTTGTCAGAGACCCAGTACTTC
CASGEGQGLSETQYF